This T cell receptor (beta chain) was obtained from a study of vaccination and CD4 T cells after COVID-19. Study-wide results and caveats: The rise in median SARS-CoV-2-reactive clonotypes, from roughly 22 to 38, was not significant. It was found that, in convalescent patients, 304 of 307 vaccine-specific clones were spike mono-reactive.

Germline V lookup: CDR1 SGHNT, CDR2 YYREEE (reference sequence). V gave up 1 base and J gave up 2 bases, with 9 bases separating them. The CDR3 covers 14 residues. The treatment was: roughly 11-day PBMC culture with coronavirus spike peptide pools or control peptides (ViraFEST assay). From the unexposed donor, CD4+ T cells were collected ahead of the COVID-19 pandemic (2011-2018). Sequencing of the DNA from cultured CD4+ T cells was carried out with the Oncomine TCR Beta short-read assay. Using the QIAamp micro DNA kit, genomic DNA was extracted from the CD4+ T cells that had been cultured. TCRdb fed the PCR reads into MiXCR, producing one record per CDR3 protein. The repertoire has 9,000 to 13,000 distinct CDR3 sequences, roughly 28% of them found once; the top ten carry less than 15%. With regard to this clonotype: Its antigen is still unknown.

Specimen: CD4+ T cells from blood, cultured in vitro. The clonotype originates from a human donor in good health. This chain links TRBV5-4 with TRBJ1-2; D not resolved. CDR3 sequence: CASSLRSQNYGYTF. CDR3 nucleotides: TGTGCCAGCAGCTTGAGGTCCCAGAACTATGGCTACACCTTC.